This is a list of T cell receptor beta chains from one sample in a study of blood T cell repertoires in COVID-19. Libraries were prepared by immunoSEQ multiplex PCR; TCRdb keeps only in-frame clonotypes and omits some of them. The sample contains about 240,000 clones, about 83% of which appear only once. The material sequenced was peripheral blood. Every receptor here comes from a human donor in a cohort sampled during active COVID-19. Both conserved end residues are part of each CDR3. The D gene is left open where the match is weak. Where a row states a size, it is once, few, many or the class of an expanded clone; other rows omit it.

j_call d_call v_call clone_size cdr3_nt cdr3_aa
TRBJ2-7 TRBD2 TRBV28 few TGTGCCAGCAGTTCCCCCGGGACTACCTACGAGCAGTACTTC CASSSPGTTYEQYF
TRBJ2-5 NA TRBV3-1/TRBV3-2 NA TGTGCCAGCAGCCCGGTCTTTACCCAAGAGACCCAGTACTTC CASSPVFTQETQYF
TRBJ2-7 TRBD2 TRBV6-5 once TGTGCCAGCAGTTACCCTAGCGGGAGCTCCTACGAGCAGTACTTC CASSYPSGSSYEQYF
TRBJ1-4 NA TRBV19 NA TGTGCCAGTAGTATACGAAGAAGGGGGTTAAATGAAAAACTGTTTTTT CASSIRRRGLNEKLFF
TRBJ2-7 NA TRBV27 NA TGTGCCAGCAGTCGCAGGGGTACCTACGAGCAGTACTTC CASSRRGTYEQYF
TRBJ1-1 NA TRBV20-1 NA TGCAGTGCTAGAGCTAACATAGCGGCTTTCTTT CSARANIAAFF
TRBJ1-1 NA TRBV10-2 once TGCGCCAGCAGCCAACGGGGAGGGACTGAAGCTTTCTTT CASSQRGGTEAFF
TRBJ1-5 NA TRBV19 NA TGTGCCAGTAACCTAGACGGATATAGCAATCAGCCCCAGCATTTT CASNLDGYSNQPQHF
TRBJ2-5 NA TRBV28 NA TGTGCCAGCAGTTCTCGGGGAAAGCGGACCCAGTACTTC CASSSRGKRTQYF
TRBJ1-2 TRBD1 TRBV19 NA TGTGCCAGTAGTGTAGGGGGCGACTTCTATGGCTACACCTTC CASSVGGDFYGYTF
TRBJ2-6 NA TRBV7-2 NA TGTGCCAGCAGCTTAGCGGGGGGATCTGGGGCCAACGTCCTGACTTTC CASSLAGGSGANVLTF
TRBJ1-1 TRBD1 TRBV11-2 NA TGTGCCAGCAGCCGGGACAGGGCCATGGGGACTGAAGCTTTCTTT CASSRDRAMGTEAFF
TRBJ2-2 NA TRBV21-1 NA TGTGCCAGCAGCCCCCGGGGGGGACAGGAGCGGGAGGTTCGCGGGGAGCTGTTTTTT CASSPRGGQEREVRGELFF
TRBJ2-3 NA TRBV11-3 NA TGTGCCAGCAGCCCCCCACCCGGAGATACGCAGTATTTT CASSPPPGDTQYF
TRBJ2-2 NA TRBV7-7 NA TGTGCTAGCAGCTTACAGGGCACCGGGGAGCTGTTTTTT CASSLQGTGELFF
TRBJ2-1 TRBD2 TRBV3-1/TRBV3-2 NA TGTGCCAGCAGCCAAGAGGGGGTGAGTAGCGGGGTAAATGAGCAGTTCTTC CASSQEGVSSGVNEQFF
TRBJ1-2 TRBD1 TRBV9 NA TGTGCCAGCAGCGCTGGGACAGGGACGGACTATGGCTACACCTTC CASSAGTGTDYGYTF
TRBJ1-2 TRBD1 TRBV30 NA TGTGCCTGGGGGACAGGACCTAACTATGGCTACACCTTC CAWGTGPNYGYTF
TRBJ1-5 NA TRBV21-1 NA TGTGCCAGCAGCAAAAAGACGGAGAGCAATCAGCCCCAGCATTTT CASSKKTESNQPQHF